One and the same sample provided the 9 T cell receptor beta chains below, sequenced in a study of CD4 T cells in relation to SARS-CoV-2 and coronaviruses. Before the COVID-19 pandemic, during about 2011-2019, CD4+ T cells were taken from unexposed donors. The repertoire was sequenced with immunoSEQ multiplex PCR; TCRdb's copy has only in-frame clones and lacks some. The repertoire holds 65,000 or so clones, with about 94% as singletons. Sequenced material: naive CD4+ T cells from PBMCs. The sample's subset: naive CD4+ T cells isolated by negative enrichment. Source of these receptors: a human donor in good health.

The chain recombines TRBV5-6 with TRBJ2-7; no clear D. The CDR3 extends over 13 amino acids. Per germline, CDR1 SGHDT and CDR2 YYEEEE. V was shortened by 0 bases and J by 2 bases, with 6 bases between the two germline ends. The CDR3 sequence: CASSLADPYEQYF. The CDR3 DNA sequence: TGTGCCAGCAGCTTGGCCGATCCCTACGAGCAGTACTTC.

The chain has TRBV7-3 and TRBJ2-1; the D is unclear. Germline V gives CDR1 SGHTA, CDR2 FQGTGA. The CDR3 has 17 residues. Trimming cost V 1 base and J 4 bases, with 17 bases left between them. As DNA, the CDR3 is TGTGCCAGCAGCTTAAATGTTCTAACAGTGGAATACAATGAGCAGTTCTTC. Its protein product is CASSLNVLTVEYNEQFF.

The chain links TRBV25-1 to TRBJ1-1; tentatively, D is TRBD1 (6 bases). Trimming pared 6 bases from V and 5 bases from J, leaving 16 bases between. CDR3 size: 14 residues. CDR1 and CDR2 from the germline V gene are MGHDK and SYGVNS. CDR3 DNA sequence: TGTGCCAGCAGCCTCTACGGGCAGGGGACTGAAGCTTTCTTT. It codes for CASSLYGQGTEAFF.

This sequence joins TRBV7-2 and TRBJ2-2; D unclear. The germline V gene encodes CDR1 SGHTA and CDR2 FQGNSA. V was trimmed by 1 base and J by 6 bases, leaving 6 bases between them. This CDR3 is 13 amino acids long. CDR3 nucleotide sequence: TGTGCCAGCAGCTTAGTTCGCTCCGGGGAGCTGTTTTTT. It translates to CASSLVRSGELFF.

The chain employs TRBV11-2 and TRBJ1-1; tentative D call: TRBD1 (5 bases). The germline V gene encodes CDR1 SGHAT and CDR2 FQNNGV. The length of the CDR3 is 18 residues. The ends were cut back, 1 base at V and 0 bases at J, with 18 bases in the middle. Written as DNA, the CDR3 is TGTGCCAGCAGCTTAGGAGGAAGTGTGGGGCGGGTGAACACTGAAGCTTTCTTT. This translates into CASSLGGSVGRVNTEAFF. The full variable domain, its missing parts supplied by reference TRBV11-2 and TRBJ1-1, is EAGVAQSPRYKIIEKRQSVAFWCNPISGHATLYWYQQILGQGPKLLIQFQNNGVVDDSQLPKDRFSAERLKGVDSTLKIQPAKLEDSAVYLCASSLGGSVGRVNTEAFFGQGTRLTVV.

This chain connects TRBV5-5 to TRBJ1-5; 8 bases match TRBD1. This CDR3 has 15 amino acids. Trimming took 4 bases from V and 6 from J; bases not matched to a gene: 9. The V gene's germline CDR1 is SGHKS and CDR2 YYEKEE (reference sequence). The CDR3 nucleotides read TGTGCCAGCAGCCCAAGGACAGGGTCGGGTCAGCCCCAGCATTTT. Amino acid sequence: CASSPRTGSGQPQHF.

The chain is built from TRBV7-6 and TRBJ2-3, with 8 bases fitting TRBD1. CDR1 is SGHVS, CDR2 FNYEAQ, per germline. CDR3 length: 17 amino acids. V lost 5 bases, J lost 0 bases, and 10 bases stayed unmatched. CDR3 DNA: TGTGCCAGCAGCAAAGGGACAGGAGCCCCTAGCACAGATACGCAGTATTTT. Encoded protein: CASSKGTGAPSTDTQYF.

This chain connects TRBV28 to TRBJ1-1, with 12 positions matching TRBD1. The trim removed 7 bases at V and 5 bases at J, leaving 8 bases unmatched. The CDR3 consists of 15 residues. Germline CDR1 MDHEN, CDR2 SYDVKM. The CDR3 loop reads CASNVPGQGATEAFF. CDR3 nucleotide sequence: TGTGCCAGCAATGTCCCGGGACAGGGGGCGACTGAAGCTTTCTTT.

V usage is TRBV6-1 and J usage is TRBJ1-3, with 7 bases lining up with TRBD1. In germline, CDR1 is MNHNS, CDR2 SASEGT. V gave up 0 bases and J gave up 3 bases; unmatched junction bases: 5. CDR3 length equals 16 residues. In DNA form, the CDR3 reads TGTGCCAGCAGTGAAGCAAGGGCAGGGGGTGGAAACACCATATATTTT. This translates into CASSEARAGGGNTIYF.